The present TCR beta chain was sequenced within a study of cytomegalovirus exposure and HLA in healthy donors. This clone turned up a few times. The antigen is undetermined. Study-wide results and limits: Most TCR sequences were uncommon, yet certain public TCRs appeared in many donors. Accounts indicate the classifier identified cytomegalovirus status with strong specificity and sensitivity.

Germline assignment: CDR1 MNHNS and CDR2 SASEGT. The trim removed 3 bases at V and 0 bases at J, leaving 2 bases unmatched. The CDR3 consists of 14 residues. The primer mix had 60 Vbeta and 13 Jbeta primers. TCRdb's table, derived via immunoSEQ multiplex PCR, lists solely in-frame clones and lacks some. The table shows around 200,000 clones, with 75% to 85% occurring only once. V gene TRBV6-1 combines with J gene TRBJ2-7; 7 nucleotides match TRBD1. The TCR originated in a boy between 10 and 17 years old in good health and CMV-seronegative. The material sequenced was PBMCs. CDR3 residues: CASSDDRDSYEQYF. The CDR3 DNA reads TGTGCCAGCAGTGACGACAGGGACTCCTACGAGCAGTACTTC.